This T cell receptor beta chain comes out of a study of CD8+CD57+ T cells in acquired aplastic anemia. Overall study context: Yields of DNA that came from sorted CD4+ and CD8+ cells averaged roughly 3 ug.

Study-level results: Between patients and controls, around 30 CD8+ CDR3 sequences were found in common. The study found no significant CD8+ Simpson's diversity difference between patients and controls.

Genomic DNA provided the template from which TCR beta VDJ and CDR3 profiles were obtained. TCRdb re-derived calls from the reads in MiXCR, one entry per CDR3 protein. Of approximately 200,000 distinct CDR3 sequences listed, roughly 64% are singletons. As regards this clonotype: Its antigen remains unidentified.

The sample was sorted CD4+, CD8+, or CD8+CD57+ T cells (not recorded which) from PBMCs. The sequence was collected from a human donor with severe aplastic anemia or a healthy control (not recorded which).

In DNA, the CDR3 is TGCAGTGCTGGGGGGTTCAATTCACCCCTCCACTTT. Translation: CSAGGFNSPLHF. This chain uses TRBV20-1 with TRBJ1-6; D is possibly TRBD1 (5 bases). Trimming stripped 5 bases from V and 7 bases from J, with 9 bases between. Germline assignment: CDR1 DFQATT and CDR2 SNEGSKA (reference sequence). The CDR3 has 12 residues.